This T cell receptor beta chain is from a study of regulatory T cells in long-lasting Graves disease. Study-level points and caveats: Reduced TCR diversity was observed in persistent Graves' patients versus newly diagnosed patients. The study found TRBV28, TRBJ1-2 and TRBJ2-5 favored in persistent disease. Tissue studied was limited to peripheral blood, excluding thyroid tissue.

V lost 7 bases to trimming and J lost 3 bases; unmatched junction nucleotides: 10. CDR1 and CDR2 from the germline V gene are MNHNS and SASEGT. The CDR3 consists of 15 residues. Turning to this clonotype: Its antigen is undetermined.

In building TCR beta libraries, iRepertoire HTBI primers were used together with Arm-PCR of CDR3 regions. MiXCR, applied by TCRdb to the multiplex PCR reads, yields one record per CDR3 protein. In the table there are about 540,000 distinct CDR3 sequences, approximately 13% of which are singletons. The sample's time point: newly diagnosed GD, antithyroid drugs for less than 3 months. PBMC RNA was the source of the TCR library. These same data were also listed under a study on T cells in Graves' hyperthyroidism and ophthalmopathy. As that report states: Ophthalmopathy was distinguished from stable hyperthyroidism by 13 V-J signatures.

The input for sequencing was peripheral blood mononuclear cells (PBMCs), taken at new diagnosis, from a patient treated with antithyroid drugs. The rearrangement joins TRBV6-1 to TRBJ2-3; 7 bases fit TRBD2. This TCR came from a man aged 25 to 45 with Graves disease. CDR3 bases: TGTGCCAGCACGGCTAGCGGAGTCGAGACAGATACGCAGTATTTT. Translation gives CASTASGVETDTQYF.